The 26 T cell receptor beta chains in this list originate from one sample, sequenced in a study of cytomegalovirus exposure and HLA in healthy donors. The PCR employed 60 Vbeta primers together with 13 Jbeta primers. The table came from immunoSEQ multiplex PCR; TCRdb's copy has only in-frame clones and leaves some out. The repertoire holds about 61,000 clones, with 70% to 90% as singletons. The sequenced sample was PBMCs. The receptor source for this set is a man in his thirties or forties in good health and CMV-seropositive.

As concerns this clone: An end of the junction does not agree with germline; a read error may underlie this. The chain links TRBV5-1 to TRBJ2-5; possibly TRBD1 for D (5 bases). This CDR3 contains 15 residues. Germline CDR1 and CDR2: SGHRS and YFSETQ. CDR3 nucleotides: TGCGCCAGCAGCTTGGACCCGATGGGGCAAGAGACCCAATACTTC. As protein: CASSLDPMGQETQYF.

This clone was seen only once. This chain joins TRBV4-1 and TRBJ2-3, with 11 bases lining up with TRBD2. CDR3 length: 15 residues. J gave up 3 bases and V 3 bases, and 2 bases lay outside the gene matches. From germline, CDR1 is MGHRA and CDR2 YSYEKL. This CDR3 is CASSHRTSGTDTQYF. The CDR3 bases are TGCGCCAGCAGCCATAGGACTAGCGGGACAGATACGCAGTATTTT.

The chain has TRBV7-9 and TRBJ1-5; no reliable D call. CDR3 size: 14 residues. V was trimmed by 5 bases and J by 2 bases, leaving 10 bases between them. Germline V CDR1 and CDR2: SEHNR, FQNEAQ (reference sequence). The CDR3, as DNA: TGTGCCAGCAGCCTGCAGGCTGGCAATCAGCCCCAGCATTTT. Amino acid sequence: CASSLQAGNQPQHF.

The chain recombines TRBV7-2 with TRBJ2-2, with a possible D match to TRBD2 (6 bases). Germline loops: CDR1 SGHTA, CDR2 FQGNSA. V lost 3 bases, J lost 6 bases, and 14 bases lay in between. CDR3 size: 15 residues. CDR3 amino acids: CASSFTSPGAGELFF. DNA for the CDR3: TGTGCCAGCAGCTTTACTAGCCCCGGAGCCGGGGAGCTGTTTTTT.

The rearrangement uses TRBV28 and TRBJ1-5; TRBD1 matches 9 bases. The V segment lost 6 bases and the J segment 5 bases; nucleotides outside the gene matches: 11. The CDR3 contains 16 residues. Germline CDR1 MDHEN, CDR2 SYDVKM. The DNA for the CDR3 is TGTGCCAGCAGCAGACCCCCCACAGGGGGCGATCAGCCCCAGCATTTT. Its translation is CASSRPPTGGDQPQHF.

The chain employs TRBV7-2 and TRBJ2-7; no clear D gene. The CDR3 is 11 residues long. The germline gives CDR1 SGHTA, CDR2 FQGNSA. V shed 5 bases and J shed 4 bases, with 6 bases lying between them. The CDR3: CASSPGYEQYF. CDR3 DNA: TGTGCCAGCAGCCCCGGGTACGAGCAGTACTTC.

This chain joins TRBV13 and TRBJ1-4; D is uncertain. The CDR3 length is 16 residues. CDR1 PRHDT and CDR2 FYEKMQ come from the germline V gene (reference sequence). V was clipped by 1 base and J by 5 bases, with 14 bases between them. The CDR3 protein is CASSLVGGRNNEKLFF. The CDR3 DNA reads TGTGCCAGCAGCTTAGTTGGAGGACGGAACAATGAAAAACTGTTTTTT.

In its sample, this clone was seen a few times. The CDR3 DNA reads as TGTGCCACCTCTAATTCCGGGAGGGCCTACGAGCAGTACTTC. Residues: CATSNSGRAYEQYF. The chain uses TRBV7-9 and TRBJ2-7, with 8 positions matching TRBD2. CDR1 and CDR2 from the germline V gene are SEHNR and FQNEAQ (reference sequence). Trimming at V came to 10 bases and at J to 2 bases, leaving 10 bases not matched to a gene. The CDR3 has 14 residues. The variable domain in full, completed from reference TRBV7-9 and TRBJ2-7, reads DTGVSQNPRHKITKRGQNVTFRCDPISEHNRLYWYRQTLGQGPEFLTYFQNEAQLEKSRLLSDRFSAERPKGSFSTLEIQRTEQGDSAMYLCATSNSGRAYEQYFGPGTRLTVT.

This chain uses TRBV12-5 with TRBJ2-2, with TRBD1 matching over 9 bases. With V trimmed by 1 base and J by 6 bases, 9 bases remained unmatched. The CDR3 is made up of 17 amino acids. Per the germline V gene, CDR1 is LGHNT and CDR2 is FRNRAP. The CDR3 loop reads CASGLGIGQGIPGELFF. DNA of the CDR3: TGTGCTAGTGGTTTGGGAATCGGACAGGGGATTCCCGGGGAGCTGTTTTTT.

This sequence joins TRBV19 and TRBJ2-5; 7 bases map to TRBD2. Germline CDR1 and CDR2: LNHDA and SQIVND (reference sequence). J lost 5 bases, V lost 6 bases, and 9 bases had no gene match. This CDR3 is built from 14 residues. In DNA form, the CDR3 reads TGTGCCAGTAGGGCGGGGAGGGATGGGGAGACCCAGTACTTC. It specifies CASRAGRDGETQYF.

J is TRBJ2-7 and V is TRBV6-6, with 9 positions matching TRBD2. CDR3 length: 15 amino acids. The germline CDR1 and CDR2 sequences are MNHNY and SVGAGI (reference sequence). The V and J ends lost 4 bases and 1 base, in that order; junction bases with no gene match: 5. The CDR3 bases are TGTGCCAGCAGTTCGACGACTAGCGGATCCTACGAGCAGTACTTC. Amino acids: CASSSTTSGSYEQYF.

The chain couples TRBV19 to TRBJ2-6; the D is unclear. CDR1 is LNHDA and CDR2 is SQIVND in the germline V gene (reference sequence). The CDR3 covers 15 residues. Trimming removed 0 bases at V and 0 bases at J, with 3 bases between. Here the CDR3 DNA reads TGTGCCAGTAGTATAGATAGCTCTGGGGCCAACGTCCTGACTTTC. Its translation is CASSIDSSGANVLTF.

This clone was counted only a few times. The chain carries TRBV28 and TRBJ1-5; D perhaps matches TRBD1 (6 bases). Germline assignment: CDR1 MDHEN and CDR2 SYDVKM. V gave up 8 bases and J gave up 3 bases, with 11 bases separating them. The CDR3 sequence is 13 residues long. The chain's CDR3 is CASLTGNNQPQHF. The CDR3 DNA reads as TGTGCCAGCCTTACAGGGAACAATCAGCCCCAGCATTTT.

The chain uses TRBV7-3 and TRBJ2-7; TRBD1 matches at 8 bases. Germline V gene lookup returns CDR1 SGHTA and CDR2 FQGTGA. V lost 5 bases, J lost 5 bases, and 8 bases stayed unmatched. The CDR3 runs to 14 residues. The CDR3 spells CASSRDRGGHEQYF. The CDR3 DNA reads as TGTGCCAGCAGCAGAGACAGGGGAGGCCACGAGCAGTACTTC.

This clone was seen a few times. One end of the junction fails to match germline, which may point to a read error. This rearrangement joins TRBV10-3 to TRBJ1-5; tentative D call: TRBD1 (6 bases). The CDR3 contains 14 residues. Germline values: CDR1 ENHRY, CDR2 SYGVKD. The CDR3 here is CASSLGAGDQPQHF. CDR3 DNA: TGTGCCAGCAGTTTGGGGGCGGGAGATCAGCCCCAGCATTTT.

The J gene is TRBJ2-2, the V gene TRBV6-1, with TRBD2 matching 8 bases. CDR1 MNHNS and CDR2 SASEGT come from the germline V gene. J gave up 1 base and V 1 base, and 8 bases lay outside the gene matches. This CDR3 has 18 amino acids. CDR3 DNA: TGTGCCAGCAGTGAAGAAACCTGGGGACTAGAGAACACCGGGGAGCTGTTTTTT. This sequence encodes CASSEETWGLENTGELFF.

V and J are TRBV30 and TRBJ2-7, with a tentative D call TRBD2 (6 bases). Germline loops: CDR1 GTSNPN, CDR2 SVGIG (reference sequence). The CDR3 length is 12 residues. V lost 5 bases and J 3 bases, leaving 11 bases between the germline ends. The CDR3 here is CAWGGLSYEQYF. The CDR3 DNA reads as TGTGCCTGGGGGGGACTTAGCTACGAGCAGTACTTC. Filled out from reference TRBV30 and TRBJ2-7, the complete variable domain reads SQTIHQWPATLVQPVGSPLSLECTVEGTSNPNLYWYRQAAGRGLQLLFYSVGIGQISSEVPQNLSASRPQDRQFILSSKKLLLSDSGFYLCAWGGLSYEQYFGPGTRLTVT.

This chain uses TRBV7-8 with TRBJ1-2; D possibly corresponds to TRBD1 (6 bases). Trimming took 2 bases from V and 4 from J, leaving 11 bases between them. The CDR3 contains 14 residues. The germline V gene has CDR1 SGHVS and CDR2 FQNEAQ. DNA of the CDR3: TGTGCCAGCAGCTTACGGACAGTCAGCTATGGCTACACCTTC. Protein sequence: CASSLRTVSYGYTF.

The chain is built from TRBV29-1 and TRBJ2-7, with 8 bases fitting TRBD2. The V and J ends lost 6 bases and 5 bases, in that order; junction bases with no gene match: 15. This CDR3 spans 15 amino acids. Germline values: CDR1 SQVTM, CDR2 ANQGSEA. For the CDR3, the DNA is TGCAGCGTGCCCAAGCTGCGAGCGGGAGAACACGAGCAGTACTTC. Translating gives CSVPKLRAGEHEQYF.

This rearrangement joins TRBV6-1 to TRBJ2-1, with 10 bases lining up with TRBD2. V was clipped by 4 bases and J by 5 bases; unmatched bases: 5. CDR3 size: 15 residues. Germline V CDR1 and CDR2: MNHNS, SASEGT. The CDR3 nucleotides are TGTGCCAGCAGTGCCCTAGCGGGAGAACACAATGAGCAGTTCTTC. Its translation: CASSALAGEHNEQFF.

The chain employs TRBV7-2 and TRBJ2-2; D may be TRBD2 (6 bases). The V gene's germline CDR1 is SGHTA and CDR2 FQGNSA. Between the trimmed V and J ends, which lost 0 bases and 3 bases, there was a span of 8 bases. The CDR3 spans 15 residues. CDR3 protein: CASSLAGLYTGELFF. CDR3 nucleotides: TGTGCCAGCAGCTTAGCGGGACTTTACACCGGGGAGCTGTTTTTT.

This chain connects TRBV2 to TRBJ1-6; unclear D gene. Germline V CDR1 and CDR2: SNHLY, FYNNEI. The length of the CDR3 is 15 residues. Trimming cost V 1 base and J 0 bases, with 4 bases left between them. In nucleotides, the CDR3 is TGTGCCAGCAGTGAAGACAGCTCCTATAATTCACCCCTCCACTTT. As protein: CASSEDSSYNSPLHF.

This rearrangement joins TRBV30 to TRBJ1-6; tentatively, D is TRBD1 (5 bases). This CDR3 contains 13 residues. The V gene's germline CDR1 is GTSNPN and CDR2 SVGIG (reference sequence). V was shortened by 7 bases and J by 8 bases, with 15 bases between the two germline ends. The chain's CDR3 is CASSLGQDSPLHF. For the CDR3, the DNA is TGTGCCTCATCCTTGGGGCAGGATTCACCCCTCCACTTT.

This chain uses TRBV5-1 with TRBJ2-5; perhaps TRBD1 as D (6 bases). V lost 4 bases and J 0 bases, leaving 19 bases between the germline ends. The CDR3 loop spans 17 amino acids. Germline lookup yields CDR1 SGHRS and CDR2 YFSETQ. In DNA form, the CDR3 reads TGCGCCAGCAGCCTGTCCCGGGACAATTCGTACCAAGAGACCCAGTACTTC. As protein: CASSLSRDNSYQETQYF.

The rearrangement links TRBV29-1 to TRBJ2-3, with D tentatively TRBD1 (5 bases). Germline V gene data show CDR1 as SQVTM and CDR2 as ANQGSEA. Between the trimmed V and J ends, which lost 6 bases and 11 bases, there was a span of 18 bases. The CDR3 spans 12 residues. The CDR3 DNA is TGCAGCGTCTTAAAGGGGTATTATGAGCAGTATTTT. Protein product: CSVLKGYYEQYF.

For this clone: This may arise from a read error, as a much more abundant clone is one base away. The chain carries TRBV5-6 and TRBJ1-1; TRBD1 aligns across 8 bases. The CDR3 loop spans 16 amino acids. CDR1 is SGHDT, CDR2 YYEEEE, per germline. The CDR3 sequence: CAGSFGQGAFSGEAFF. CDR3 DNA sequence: TGTGCCGGCAGCTTCGGCCAGGGGGCCTTCTCGGGGGAAGCTTTCTTT.